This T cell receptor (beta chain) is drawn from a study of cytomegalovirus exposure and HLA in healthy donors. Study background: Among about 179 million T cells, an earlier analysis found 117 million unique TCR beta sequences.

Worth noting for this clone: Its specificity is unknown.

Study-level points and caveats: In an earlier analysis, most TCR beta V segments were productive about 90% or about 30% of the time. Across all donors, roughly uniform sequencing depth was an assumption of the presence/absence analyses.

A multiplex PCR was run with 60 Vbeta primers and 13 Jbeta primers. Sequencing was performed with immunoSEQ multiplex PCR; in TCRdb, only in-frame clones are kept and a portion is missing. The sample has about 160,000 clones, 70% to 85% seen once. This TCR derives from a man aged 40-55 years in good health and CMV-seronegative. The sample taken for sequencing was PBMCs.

The CDR3, as DNA: TGTGCCAGCAGTTCCCGTGGGGCGGAGGGCTACACCTTC. Amino acids: CASSSRGAEGYTF. This chain joins TRBV27 and TRBJ1-2; maybe TRBD1 (5 bases). Germline CDR1 and CDR2: MNHEY and SMNVEV (reference sequence). Trimming shortened V by 4 bases and J by 8 bases, and 14 bases separated the two germline ends. The CDR3 covers 13 residues.